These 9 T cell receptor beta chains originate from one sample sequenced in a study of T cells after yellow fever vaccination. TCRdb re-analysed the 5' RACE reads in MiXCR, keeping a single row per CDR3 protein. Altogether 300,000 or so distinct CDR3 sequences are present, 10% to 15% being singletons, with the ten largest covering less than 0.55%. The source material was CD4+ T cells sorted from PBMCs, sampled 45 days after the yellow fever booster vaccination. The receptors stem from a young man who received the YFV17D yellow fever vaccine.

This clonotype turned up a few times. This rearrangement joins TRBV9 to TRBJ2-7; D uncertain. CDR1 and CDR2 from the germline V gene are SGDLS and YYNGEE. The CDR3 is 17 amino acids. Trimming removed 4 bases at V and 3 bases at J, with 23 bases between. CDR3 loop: CASSLQAKGTSVYEQYF. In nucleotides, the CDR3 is TGTGCCAGCAGCCTCCAGGCCAAGGGTACTTCGGTCTACGAGCAGTACTTC.

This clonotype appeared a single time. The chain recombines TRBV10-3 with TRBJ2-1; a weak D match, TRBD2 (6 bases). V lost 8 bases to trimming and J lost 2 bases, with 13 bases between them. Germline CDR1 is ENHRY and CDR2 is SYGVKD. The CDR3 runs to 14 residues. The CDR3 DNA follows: TGTGCCATCTGTGTTTGGGGGGCCTACAATGAGCAGTTCTTC. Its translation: CAICVWGAYNEQFF.

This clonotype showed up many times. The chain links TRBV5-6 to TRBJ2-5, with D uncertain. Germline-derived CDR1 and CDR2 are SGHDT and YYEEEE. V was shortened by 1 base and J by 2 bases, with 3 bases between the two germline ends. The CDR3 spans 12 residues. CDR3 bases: TGTGCCAGCAGCTTGTTTCAAGAGACCCAGTACTTC. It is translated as CASSLFQETQYF.

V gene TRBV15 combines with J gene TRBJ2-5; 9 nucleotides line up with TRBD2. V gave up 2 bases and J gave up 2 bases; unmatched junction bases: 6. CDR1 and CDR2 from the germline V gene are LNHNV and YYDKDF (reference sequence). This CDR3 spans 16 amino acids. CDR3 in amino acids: CATSRPGTSRQETQYF. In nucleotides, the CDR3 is TGTGCCACCAGCAGACCGGGGACTAGCAGACAAGAGACCCAGTACTTC.

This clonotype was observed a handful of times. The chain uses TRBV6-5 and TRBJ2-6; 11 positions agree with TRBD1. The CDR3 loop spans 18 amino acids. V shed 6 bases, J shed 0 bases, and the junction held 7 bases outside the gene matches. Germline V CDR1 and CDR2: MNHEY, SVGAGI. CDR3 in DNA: TGTGCCAGCAGCCGGACAGGGGGCGTGAACTCTGGGGCCAACGTCCTGACTTTC. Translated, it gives CASSRTGGVNSGANVLTF.

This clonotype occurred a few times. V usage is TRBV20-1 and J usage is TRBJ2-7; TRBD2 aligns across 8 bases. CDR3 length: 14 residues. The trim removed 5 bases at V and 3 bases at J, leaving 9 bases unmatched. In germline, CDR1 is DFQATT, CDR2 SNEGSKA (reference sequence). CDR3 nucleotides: TGCAGTGCTCCCTACCGGGAGGGTGACTACGAGCAGTACTTC. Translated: CSAPYREGDYEQYF.

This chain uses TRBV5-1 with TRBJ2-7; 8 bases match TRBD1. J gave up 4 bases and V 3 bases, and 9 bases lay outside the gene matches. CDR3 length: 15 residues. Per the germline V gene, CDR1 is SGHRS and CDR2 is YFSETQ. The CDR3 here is CASSSGQDPSYEQYF. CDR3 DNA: TGCGCCAGCAGCTCGGGACAGGACCCCTCTTACGAGCAGTACTTC.

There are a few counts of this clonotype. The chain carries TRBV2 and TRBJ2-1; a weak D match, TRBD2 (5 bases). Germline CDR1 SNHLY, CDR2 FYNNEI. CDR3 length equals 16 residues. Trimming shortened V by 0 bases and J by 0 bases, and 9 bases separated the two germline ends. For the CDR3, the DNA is TGTGCCAGCAGTGAAGCGTCGGGGAGCTCCTACAATGAGCAGTTCTTC. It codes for CASSEASGSSYNEQFF. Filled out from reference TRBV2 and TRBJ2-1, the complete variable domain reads EPEVTQTPSHQVTQMGQEVILRCVPISNHLYFYWYRQILGQKVEFLVSFYNNEISEKSEIFDDQFSVERPDGSNFTLKIRSTKLEDSAMYFCASSEASGSSYNEQFFGPGTRLTVL.

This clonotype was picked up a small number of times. The CDR3 bases are TGTGCCAGCAGCTTACGGTCAGCTATACTAGCGGGCAGCACAGATACGCAGTATTTT. Translated: CASSLRSAILAGSTDTQYF. The gene calls are TRBV7-2 and TRBJ2-3; 9 nucleotides align to TRBD2. The CDR3 runs to 19 residues. Trimming took 2 bases from V and 0 from J; bases not matched to a gene: 12. Germline CDR1 SGHTA, CDR2 FQGNSA.